This record concerns one T cell receptor (beta chain) sequence. This specimen comes from a study of control samples from healthy donors and cancer patients. Generated by immunoSEQ multiplex PCR, the TCRdb table keeps only in-frame clones and is missing some. The sample contains 150,000 to 200,000 clones, 90% to 95% of which appear only once. Trimming removed 7 bases from V and 2 bases from J, with 17 bases in between. The CDR3 is made up of 15 amino acids. CDR1 and CDR2 (germline): SGHAT, FQNNGV. V and J are TRBV11-2 and TRBJ1-1; a possible D gene is TRBD1 (5 bases). The sequencing sample was made of blood. This TCR derives from a young man in good health. The CDR3 sequence: CASTTFRGRNTEAFF. The CDR3 coding sequence is TGTGCCAGCACGACGTTCCGGGGCCGAAACACTGAAGCTTTCTTT.